A single sample is the source of the 15 T cell receptor beta chains below, sequenced in a study of neurological immune-mediated disorders. TCRdb re-derived calls from the 5' RACE reads in MiXCR, one entry per CDR3 protein. The table lists more than 50,000 distinct CDR3 sequences, 3% to 4% of them singletons. The sample consisted of PBMCs. The receptor set was obtained from a woman in her fifties or sixties with multiple sclerosis.

This clonotype was counted many times. V gene TRBV3-1 combines with J gene TRBJ2-7; D gene ambiguous. V was trimmed by 2 bases and J by 2 bases, leaving 13 bases between them. The CDR3 length is 15 residues. CDR1 LGHDT and CDR2 YNNKEL come from the germline V gene (reference sequence). CDR3 DNA: TGTGCCAGCAGCCAACTGAGTAGATTCCCCTACGAGCAGTACTTC. This sequence encodes CASSQLSRFPYEQYF.

This clonotype was observed at least ten times. The V call is TRBV7-2, the J call TRBJ2-7; 7 bases match TRBD1. Per the germline V gene, CDR1 is SGHTA and CDR2 is FQGNSA. V shed 5 bases and J 2 bases; nucleotides not matched to a gene: 6. The CDR3 totals 14 residues. The CDR3: CASSETGAAYEQYF. For the CDR3, the DNA is TGTGCCAGCAGCGAAACAGGGGCGGCCTACGAGCAGTACTTC.

This clonotype was observed many times. The V and J genes are TRBV7-2 and TRBJ2-7; D assignment may be TRBD1 or TRBD2 (5 bases each). CDR1 and CDR2 (germline): SGHTA, FQGNSA. The CDR3 sequence is 13 residues long. V was cut by 6 bases and J by 7 bases, with 16 bases left in between. The CDR3 protein is CASRQPGPGEQYF. CDR3 sequence (DNA): TGTGCCAGCAGACAGCCGGGGCCTGGAGAGCAGTACTTC.

At least ten counts were recorded for this clonotype. The chain combines TRBV7-6 with TRBJ2-1; no definite D call. This CDR3 contains 12 residues. Per the germline V gene, CDR1 is SGHVS and CDR2 is FNYEAQ. With 4 bases removed from V and 6 bases from J, the gap between germline ends came to 7 bases. This CDR3 reads CASSSHGNEQFF. The CDR3 DNA reads TGTGCCAGCAGCTCACATGGCAATGAGCAGTTCTTC. The full variable domain, completed using reference TRBV7-6 and TRBJ2-1, is GAGVSQSPRYKVTKRGQDVALRCDPISGHVSLYWYRQALGQGPEFLTYFNYEAQQDKSGLPNDRFSAERPEGSISTLTIQRTEQRDSAMYRCASSSHGNEQFFGPGTRLTVL.

A few counts support this clonotype. J is TRBJ2-7 and V is TRBV6-1, with D tentatively TRBD1 or TRBD2 (5 bases each). V was trimmed by 1 base and J by 0 bases, leaving 10 bases between them. This CDR3 contains 15 residues. Germline CDR1 is MNHNS and CDR2 is SASEGT. The CDR3 loop is CASSEGGANSYEQYF. The DNA of the CDR3 is TGTGCCAGCAGTGAAGGAGGGGCCAACTCCTACGAGCAGTACTTC.

This clonotype was counted at least ten times. The V call is TRBV20-1, the J call TRBJ2-2; 7 nucleotides agree with TRBD1. Germline CDR1 is DFQATT and CDR2 is SNEGSKA (reference sequence). Trimming removed 7 bases from V and 8 bases from J; junction bases left unmatched: 10. CDR3 size: 13 residues. The CDR3 loop reads CSGLNRGTGELFF. Here the CDR3 DNA reads TGCAGTGGATTGAACAGGGGAACGGGGGAGCTGTTTTTT.

This clonotype was detected ten times or more. The chain links TRBV5-6 to TRBJ1-2; D uncertain. Trimming took off 2 bases at V and 2 bases at J, with 7 bases between the two ends. The CDR3 contains 13 residues. Germline CDR1 reads SGHDT; CDR2 reads YYEEEE. The CDR3 DNA is TGTGCCAGCAGCTTTGGGCGGAACTATGGCTACACCTTC. Amino acid sequence: CASSFGRNYGYTF.

In its sample, this clonotype was seen a few times. The CDR3: CASSEGPGEGELFF. The CDR3 DNA reads TGTGCCAGCAGTGAAGGTCCGGGAGAAGGGGAGCTGTTTTTT. The genes are TRBV25-1 and TRBJ2-2, with a tentative D call TRBD2 (6 bases). This CDR3 is built from 14 residues. Trimming cost V 2 bases and J 8 bases, with 12 bases left between them. Germline loops: CDR1 MGHDK, CDR2 SYGVNS. Full variable domain (outside the CDR3, taken from reference TRBV25-1 and TRBJ2-2): EADIYQTPRYLVIGTGKKITLECSQTMGHDKMYWYQQDPGMELHLIHYSYGVNSTEKGDLSSESTVSRIRTEHFPLTLESARPSHTSQYLCASSEGPGEGELFFGEGSRLTVL.

Relative to its sample, this clonotype is medium-sized (0.01 to 0.1%). The chain recombines TRBV20-1 with TRBJ2-2, with 7 nucleotides matching TRBD1. After removal of 5 bases from V and 5 bases from J, the junction contained 11 bases not matched to a gene. The CDR3 contains 15 residues. The germline CDR1 and CDR2 sequences are DFQATT and SNEGSKA (reference sequence). The chain's CDR3 is CSASDRAVVTGELFF. The CDR3 DNA sequence: TGCAGTGCTTCTGACAGGGCGGTAGTGACCGGGGAGCTGTTTTTT.

In this sample, this clonotype turned up many times. This chain links TRBV2 with TRBJ2-5, with 8 bases matching TRBD2. The germline CDR1 and CDR2 sequences are SNHLY and FYNNEI. CDR3 length equals 13 residues. V dropped 6 bases and J dropped 4; count of bases not matched to a gene: 4. CDR3 DNA sequence: TGTGCCAGCAGCGCGACTAGCGTAGAGACCCAGTACTTC. It codes for CASSATSVETQYF.

This clonotype was seen ten or more times. CDR3 bases: TGTGCCAGCAGAACCAGGCAAGAGTACTCCTACGAGCAGTACTTC. Its protein is CASRTRQEYSYEQYF. The chain carries TRBV5-6 and TRBJ2-7, with D hard to call. The CDR3 runs to 15 residues. The V end lost 5 bases, the J end lost 0 bases, and 15 bases lay between the germline ends. Looked up from germline, CDR1 is SGHDT and CDR2 is YYEEEE.

The sample holds many counts of this clonotype. V is TRBV10-3 and J is TRBJ2-5; D is ambiguous. This CDR3 contains 14 residues. V was clipped by 0 bases and J by 5 bases, with 10 bases between them. Germline CDR1 ENHRY, CDR2 SYGVKD. CDR3 DNA: TGTGCCATCAGTGAGTCTCGCGTCCGGGAGACCCAGTACTTC. Its protein is CAISESRVRETQYF.

This clonotype was detected many times. The V gene is TRBV28, the J gene TRBJ2-1, with unresolved D. V lost 5 bases to trimming and J lost 13 bases, with 18 bases between them. Germline V gene sequence: CDR1 MDHEN, CDR2 SYDVKM. The CDR3 has 13 amino acids. CDR3 DNA sequence: TGTGCCAGCAGTCTAATGGAGAGGTGGGGTCAGTTCTTC. Amino acids: CASSLMERWGQFF.

Of note for this clonotype: This sequence may be a read error, since a much larger clone differs from it by one base. CDR3 coding DNA: TGTGCCAGCCGGGGACTTAGCAATCAGCCCCAGAATTTT. Amino acids: CASRGLSNQPQNF. The rearrangement links TRBV28 to TRBJ1-5; a possible D gene is TRBD1 (5 bases). The germline gives CDR1 MDHEN, CDR2 SYDVKM. The CDR3 consists of 13 residues.

This clonotype has a count of ten or more. The chain is built from TRBV4-1 and TRBJ1-2; 8 nucleotides match TRBD1. The CDR3 extends over 13 amino acids. V shed 4 bases, J shed 8 bases, and the junction held 6 bases outside the gene matches. Germline V gene lookup returns CDR1 MGHRA and CDR2 YSYEKL. DNA of the CDR3: TGCGCCAGCAGCCCCTGGACAGGGTACGGCTACACCTTC. This translates into CASSPWTGYGYTF.